This TCR beta chain was captured in a study of monozygotic twins with inflammatory bowel disease. Study-level findings and limits: Compared with healthy co-twins, IBD patients showed reduced TCRbeta repertoire diversity by inverse Simpson. Discordant twins showed the same repertoire similarity as concordant twins, possibly from limited power.

TCRdb reprocessed the 5' RACE reads, keeping one entry per CDR3 protein, no DNA. This listing includes about 300,000 distinct CDR3 sequences. This CDR3 spans 15 amino acids. Germline values: CDR1 MNHEY, CDR2 SVGAGI. In regard to this clonotype: The antigen remains undetermined.

This TCR was sampled from a human donor with ulcerative colitis or Crohn's disease, or a healthy co-twin of an affected twin (not recorded which). The chain has TRBV6-5 and TRBJ2-2. The sample taken for sequencing was blood. This CDR3 reads CASSFHRTGTGELFF.